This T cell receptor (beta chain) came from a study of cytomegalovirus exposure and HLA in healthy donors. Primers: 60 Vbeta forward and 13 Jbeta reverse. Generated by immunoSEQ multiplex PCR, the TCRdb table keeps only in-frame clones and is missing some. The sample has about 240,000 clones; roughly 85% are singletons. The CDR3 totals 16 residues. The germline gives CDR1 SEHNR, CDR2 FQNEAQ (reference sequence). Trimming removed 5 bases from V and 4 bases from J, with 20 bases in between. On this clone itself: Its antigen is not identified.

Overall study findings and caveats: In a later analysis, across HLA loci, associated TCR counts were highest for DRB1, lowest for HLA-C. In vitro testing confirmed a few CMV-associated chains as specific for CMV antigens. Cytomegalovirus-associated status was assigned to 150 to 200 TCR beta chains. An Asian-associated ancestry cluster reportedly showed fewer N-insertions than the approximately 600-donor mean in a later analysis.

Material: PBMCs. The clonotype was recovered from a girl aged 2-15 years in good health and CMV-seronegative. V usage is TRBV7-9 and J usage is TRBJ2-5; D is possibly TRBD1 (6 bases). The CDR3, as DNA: TGTGCCAGCAGCGTACCCTTAGGTACAGGGTCAGAGACCCAGTACTTC. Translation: CASSVPLGTGSETQYF.